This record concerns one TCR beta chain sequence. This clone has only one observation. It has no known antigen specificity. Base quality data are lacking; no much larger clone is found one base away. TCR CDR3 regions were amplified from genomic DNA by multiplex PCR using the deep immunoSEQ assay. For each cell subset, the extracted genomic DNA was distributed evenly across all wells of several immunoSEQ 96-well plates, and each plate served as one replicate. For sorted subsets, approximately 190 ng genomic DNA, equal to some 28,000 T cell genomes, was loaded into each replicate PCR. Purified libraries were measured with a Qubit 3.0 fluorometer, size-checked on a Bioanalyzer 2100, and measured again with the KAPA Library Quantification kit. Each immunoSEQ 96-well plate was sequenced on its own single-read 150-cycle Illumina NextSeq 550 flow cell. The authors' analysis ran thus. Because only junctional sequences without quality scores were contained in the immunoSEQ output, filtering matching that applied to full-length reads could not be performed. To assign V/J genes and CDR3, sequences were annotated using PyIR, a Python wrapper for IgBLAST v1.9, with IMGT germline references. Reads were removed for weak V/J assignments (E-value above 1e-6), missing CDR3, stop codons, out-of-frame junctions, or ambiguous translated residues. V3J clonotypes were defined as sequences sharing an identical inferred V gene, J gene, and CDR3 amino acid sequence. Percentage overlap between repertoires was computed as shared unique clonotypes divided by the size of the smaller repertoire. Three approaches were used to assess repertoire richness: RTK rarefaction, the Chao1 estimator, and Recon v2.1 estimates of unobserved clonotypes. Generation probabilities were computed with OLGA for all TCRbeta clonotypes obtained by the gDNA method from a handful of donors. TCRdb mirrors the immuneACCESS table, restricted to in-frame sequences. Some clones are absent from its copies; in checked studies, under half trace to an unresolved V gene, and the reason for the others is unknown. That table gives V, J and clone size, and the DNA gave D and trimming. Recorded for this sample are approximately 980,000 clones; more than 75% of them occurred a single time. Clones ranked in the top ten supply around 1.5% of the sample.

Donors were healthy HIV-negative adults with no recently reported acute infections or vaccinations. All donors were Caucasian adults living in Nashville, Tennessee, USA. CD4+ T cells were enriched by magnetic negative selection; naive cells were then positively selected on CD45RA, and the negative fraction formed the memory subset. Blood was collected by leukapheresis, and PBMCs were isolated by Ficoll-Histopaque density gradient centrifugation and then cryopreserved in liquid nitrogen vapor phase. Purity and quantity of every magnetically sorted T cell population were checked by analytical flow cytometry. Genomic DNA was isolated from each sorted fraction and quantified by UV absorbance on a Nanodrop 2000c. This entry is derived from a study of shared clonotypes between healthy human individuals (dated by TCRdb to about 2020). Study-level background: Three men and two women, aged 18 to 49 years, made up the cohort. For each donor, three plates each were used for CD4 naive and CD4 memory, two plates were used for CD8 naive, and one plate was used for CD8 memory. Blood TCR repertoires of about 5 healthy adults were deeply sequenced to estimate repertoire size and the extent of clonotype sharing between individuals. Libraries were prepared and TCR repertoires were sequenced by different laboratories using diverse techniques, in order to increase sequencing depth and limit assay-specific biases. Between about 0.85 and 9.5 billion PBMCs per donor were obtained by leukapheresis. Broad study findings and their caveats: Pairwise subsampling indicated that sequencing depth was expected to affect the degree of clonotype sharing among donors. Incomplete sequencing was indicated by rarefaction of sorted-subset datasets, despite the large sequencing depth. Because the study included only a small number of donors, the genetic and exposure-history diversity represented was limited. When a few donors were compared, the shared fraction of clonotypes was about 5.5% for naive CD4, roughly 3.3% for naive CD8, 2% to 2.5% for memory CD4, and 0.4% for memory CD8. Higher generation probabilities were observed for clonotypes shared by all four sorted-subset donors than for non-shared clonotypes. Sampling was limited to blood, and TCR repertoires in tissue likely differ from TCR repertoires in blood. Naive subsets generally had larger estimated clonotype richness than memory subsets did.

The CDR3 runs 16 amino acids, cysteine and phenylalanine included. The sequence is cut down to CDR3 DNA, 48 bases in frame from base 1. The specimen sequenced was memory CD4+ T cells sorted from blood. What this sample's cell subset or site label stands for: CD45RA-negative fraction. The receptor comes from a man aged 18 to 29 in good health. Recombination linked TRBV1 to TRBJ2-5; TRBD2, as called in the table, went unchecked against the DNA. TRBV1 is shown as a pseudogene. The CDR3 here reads CTSSQVYRGGAETQYF. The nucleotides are TGCACCAGCAGCCAAGTTTATCGGGGGGGCGCAGAGACCCAGTACTTC.